Shown below are 3 T cell receptor beta chains from a single sample sequenced in a study of cytomegalovirus exposure and HLA in healthy donors. In the PCR, 60 Vbeta and 13 Jbeta primers were used. The assay was immunoSEQ multiplex PCR, and TCRdb's table has in-frame clones only and misses some. Of 160,000 or so clones listed, more than 80% are singletons. The sequenced sample was PBMCs. The receptors derive from a woman in her thirties in good health and CMV-seropositive.

This clone is medium-sized by share. This chain connects TRBV18 to TRBJ1-2, with a possible D match to TRBD1 (5 bases). Between the trimmed V and J ends, which lost 5 bases and 4 bases, there was a span of 14 bases. The CDR3 loop spans 14 amino acids. CDR1 and CDR2 (germline): KGHSH, LQKENI. CDR3 loop: CASSSRQLGYGYTF. The CDR3 DNA follows: TGTGCCAGCTCATCCCGACAGCTGGGCTATGGCTACACCTTC.

The V call is TRBV6-6, the J call TRBJ2-1, with 14 bases fitting TRBD2. With V trimmed by 5 bases and J by 4 bases, 1 base remained unmatched. The germline gives CDR1 MNHNY, CDR2 SVGAGI (reference sequence). CDR3 length equals 15 residues. CDR3 bases: TGTGCCAGCAGTGGGACTAGCGGGGGATACAATGAGCAGTTCTTC. Translated: CASSGTSGGYNEQFF.

This rearrangement joins TRBV2 to TRBJ1-4; 7 nucleotides line up with TRBD1. Germline V gives CDR1 SNHLY, CDR2 FYNNEI. The CDR3 extends over 15 amino acids. After removal of 1 base from V and 7 bases from J, the junction contained 6 bases not matched to a gene. The CDR3 DNA reads as TGTGCCAGCAGTGAAGGTAGCAGGGGGATTGAAAAACTGTTTTTT. Translating it yields CASSEGSRGIEKLFF.